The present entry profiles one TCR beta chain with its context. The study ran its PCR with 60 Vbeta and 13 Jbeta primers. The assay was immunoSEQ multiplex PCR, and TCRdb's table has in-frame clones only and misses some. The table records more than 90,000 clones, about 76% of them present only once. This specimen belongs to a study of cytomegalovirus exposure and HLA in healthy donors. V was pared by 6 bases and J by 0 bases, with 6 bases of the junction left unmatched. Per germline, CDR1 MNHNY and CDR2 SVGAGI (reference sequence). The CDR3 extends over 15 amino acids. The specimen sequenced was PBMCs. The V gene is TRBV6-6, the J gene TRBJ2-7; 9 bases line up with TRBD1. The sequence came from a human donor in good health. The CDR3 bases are TGTGCCAGCAGCCCCGGGACAGGGAACTCCTACGAGCAGTACTTC. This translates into CASSPGTGNSYEQYF.